The TCR beta chain under discussion was sequenced for a study of CD8 T cells in ankylosing spondylitis. The study, taken as a whole, reports: Among TCR beta sequences, a motif of several highly homologous variants appeared characteristic of ankylosing spondylitis blood. Disease-linked clones were found to be CD8+ and relatively rare in peripheral blood. The authors reported significant enrichment of disease-linked clones in matched ankylosing spondylitis synovial fluid. Both synovial fluid and blood in reactive arthritis had previously been reported to carry some motif variants.

Many counts were recorded for this clonotype. The antigen is not known. Quantitative 5'-RACE with molecular barcodes produced the TCR beta libraries. MiXCR, run by TCRdb on the 5' RACE reads, gives a single entry per CDR3 protein. The table records 300,000 to 400,000 distinct CDR3 sequences, under 25% of them present only once. The sequence was obtained from a male donor with ankylosing spondylitis. Material: blood, either unsorted or a sorted T cell fraction (not recorded which).

As DNA, the CDR3 is TGTGCCAGCAGTCAGGGAGGTGATGGCGGGGAGCTGTTTTTT. Protein sequence: CASSQGGDGGELFF. The gene calls are TRBV28 and TRBJ2-2; D might be TRBD2 (6 bases). V dropped 5 bases and J dropped 7 bases, with 14 bases sitting between them. The CDR3 spans 14 residues. Germline V gene lookup returns CDR1 MDHEN and CDR2 SYDVKM.